This T cell receptor (beta chain) was retrieved from a study of blood T cell repertoires in COVID-19. V gave up 3 bases and J gave up 0 bases; unmatched junction bases: 14. The CDR3 is made up of 18 amino acids. Germline-derived CDR1 and CDR2 are SGHNT and YYREEE (reference sequence). Study processing details: Researchers report that nucleated cell counts were estimated from reference gene primer amplification. The repertoire was sequenced with immunoSEQ multiplex PCR; TCRdb's copy has only in-frame clones and lacks some. V, J and clone size were drawn from that table, and D and trimming were deduced from the DNA. The sample includes 150,000 to 200,000 clones, roughly 80% of them seen just once. This clone was observed once.

The chain couples TRBV5-4 to TRBJ1-1, with 7 bases matching TRBD1. The source is a woman aged 55-70 years who had recovered from COVID-19. Sequencing used PBMCs or T cells enriched from blood (not recorded which). The CDR3 nucleotides read TGTGCCAGCAGCTCCGGACAGGCATACAAATATATGAACACTGAAGCTTTCTTT. Amino acids: CASSSGQAYKYMNTEAFF.